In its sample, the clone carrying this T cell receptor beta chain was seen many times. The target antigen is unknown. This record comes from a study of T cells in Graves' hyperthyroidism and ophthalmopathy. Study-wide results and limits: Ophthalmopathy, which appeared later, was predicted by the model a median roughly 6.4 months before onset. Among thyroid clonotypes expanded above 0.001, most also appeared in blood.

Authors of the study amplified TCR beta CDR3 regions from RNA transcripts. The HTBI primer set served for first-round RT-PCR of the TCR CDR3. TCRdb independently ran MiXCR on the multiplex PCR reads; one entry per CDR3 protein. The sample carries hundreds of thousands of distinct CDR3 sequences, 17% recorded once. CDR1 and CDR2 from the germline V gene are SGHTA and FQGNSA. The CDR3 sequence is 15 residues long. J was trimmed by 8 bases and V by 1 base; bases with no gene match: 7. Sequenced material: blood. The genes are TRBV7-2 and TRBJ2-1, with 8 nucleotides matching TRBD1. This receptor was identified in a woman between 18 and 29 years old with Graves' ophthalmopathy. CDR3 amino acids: CASSLDARGPDEQFF. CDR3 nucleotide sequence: TGTGCCAGCAGCTTAGACGCCAGGGGGCCGGATGAGCAGTTCTTC.